The 21 T cell receptor beta chains in this list originate from one sample, sequenced in a study of control samples from healthy donors and cancer patients. The data were produced by immunoSEQ multiplex PCR, yet TCRdb's version contains in-frame clones alone and is incomplete. The table shows 130,000 or so clones, with about 89% occurring only once. The sequencing sample was made of blood. These receptor sequences come from a man aged 18 to 35 in good health.

This clone has a single count. The J gene is TRBJ2-5, the V gene TRBV5-4; D gene uncertain. Trimming took off 0 bases at V and 7 bases at J, with 13 bases between the two ends. Germline loops: CDR1 SGHNT, CDR2 YYREEE (reference sequence). This CDR3 has 14 residues. CDR3 amino acids: CASSLEGGLGTQYF. The CDR3 DNA sequence: TGTGCCAGCAGCTTGGAGGGCGGTCTGGGGACCCAGTACTTC.

CDR3 bases: TGTGCCAGCAGCTCCACCCGAAGCTCCTACGAGCAGTACTTC. Its translation: CASSSTRSSYEQYF. The gene calls are TRBV11-2 and TRBJ2-7; no definite D call. The V gene lost 4 bases and the J gene lost 0 bases, with 10 bases spanning the gap. Germline assignment: CDR1 SGHAT and CDR2 FQNNGV. The CDR3 has 14 residues.

The CDR3 region is CASSVRGEWNTEAFF. The CDR3 DNA sequence: TGTGCCAGCAGCGTAAGAGGGGAGTGGAACACTGAAGCTTTCTTT. The rearrangement joins TRBV9 to TRBJ1-1, with D possibly TRBD1 on 5 matching bases. From germline, CDR1 is SGDLS and CDR2 YYNGEE. The CDR3 totals 15 residues. V was pared by 1 base and J by 1 base, with 11 bases between.

The rearrangement links TRBV19 to TRBJ2-1, with D possibly TRBD1 on 6 matching bases. CDR1 and CDR2 (germline): LNHDA, SQIVND (reference sequence). The germline V and J ends were trimmed by 5 bases and 11 bases, with 13 bases remaining between them. The CDR3 contains 12 residues. In DNA, the CDR3 is TGTGCCAGTAGTGTAAAGGGGGTGAAGCAGTTCTTC. Its translation is CASSVKGVKQFF. The variable domain in full, completed from reference TRBV19 and TRBJ2-1, reads DGGITQSPKYLFRKEGQNVTLSCEQNLNHDAMYWYRQDPGQGLRLIYYSQIVNDFQKGDIAEGYSVSREKKESFPLTVTSAQKNPTAFYLCASSVKGVKQFFGPGTRLTVL.

The J gene is TRBJ1-6, the V gene TRBV6-5, with unresolved D. This CDR3 is built from 12 residues. With 10 bases removed from V and 10 bases from J, the gap between germline ends came to 14 bases. CDR1 and CDR2 from the germline V gene are MNHEY and SVGAGI. The CDR3 sequence is CATSGIGSPLHF. The CDR3 DNA follows: TGTGCCACTTCGGGGATCGGGTCACCCCTCCACTTT.

The chain couples TRBV28 to TRBJ2-7, with unresolved D. Looked up from germline, CDR1 is MDHEN and CDR2 is SYDVKM. The CDR3 spans 11 residues. V lost 8 bases and J lost 7, with 12 bases in between. The CDR3 spells CASLMSTEQYF. In DNA form, the CDR3 reads TGTGCCAGCCTAATGAGCACTGAGCAGTACTTC.

The chain uses TRBV19 and TRBJ2-5; 9 nucleotides agree with TRBD1. CDR3 length: 14 residues. CDR1 is LNHDA and CDR2 is SQIVND in the germline V gene (reference sequence). V gave up 6 bases and J gave up 5 bases; unmatched junction bases: 7. In nucleotides, the CDR3 is TGTGCCAGTAGACCCACAGGGGGCGAGGAGACCCAGTACTTC. Translated, it gives CASRPTGGEETQYF.

J is TRBJ1-2 and V is TRBV7-9; 7 nucleotides align to TRBD1. The CDR3 covers 13 residues. Trimming removed 3 bases from V and 6 bases from J; junction bases left unmatched: 4. The germline V gene has CDR1 SEHNR and CDR2 FQNEAQ (reference sequence). CDR3 protein: CASSFQGGDGYTF. The CDR3 DNA sequence: TGTGCCAGCAGCTTTCAAGGGGGCGATGGCTACACCTTC.

The genes are TRBV5-1 and TRBJ2-1; 10 nucleotides agree with TRBD2. Germline V gene lookup returns CDR1 SGHRS and CDR2 YFSETQ. This CDR3 region has 17 residues. V was clipped by 3 bases and J by 6 bases; unmatched bases: 12. The DNA of the CDR3 is TGCGCCAGCAGCTACATAGCGGGGGGCCCAGGGGCCAATGAGCAGTTCTTC. This gives the protein CASSYIAGGPGANEQFF.

The chain joins TRBV11-2 to TRBJ2-3; D could derive from TRBD1 or TRBD2 (6 bases each). Deletions cut 6 bases from V and 4 bases from J, with 14 bases between. The CDR3 has 14 residues. Per the germline V gene, CDR1 is SGHAT and CDR2 is FQNNGV. The CDR3 protein is CASSLTRGADTQYF. The CDR3 nucleotides are TGTGCCAGCAGTTTAACTAGGGGGGCAGATACGCAGTATTTT.

The CDR3 bases are TGTGCCAGTAGTATGGTCGGCGTCGCAGGGCTCACTGAAGCTTTCTTT. Translated, it gives CASSMVGVAGLTEAFF. The chain carries TRBV19 and TRBJ1-1, with a tentative D call TRBD1 (5 bases). With 3 bases removed from V and 4 bases from J, the gap between germline ends came to 18 bases. This CDR3 comprises 16 residues. Per germline, CDR1 LNHDA and CDR2 SQIVND (reference sequence).

V and J are TRBV5-4 and TRBJ1-6; 8 bases match TRBD1. With 0 bases clipped from V and 8 bases from J, the junction kept 4 bases outside the gene matches. Germline CDR1 is SGHNT and CDR2 is YYREEE (reference sequence). There are 15 residues in the CDR3. The CDR3: CASSLVGQEDSPLHF. CDR3 in DNA: TGTGCCAGCAGCTTGGTGGGACAGGAAGATTCACCCCTCCACTTT.

The gene calls are TRBV5-3 and TRBJ2-2; possibly TRBD1 for D (5 bases). TRBV5-3 is annotated as an ORF whose role is uncertain. The V end lost 3 bases, the J end lost 0 bases, and 18 bases lay between the germline ends. The CDR3 is 18 residues long. The CDR3, as DNA: TGTGCCAGAAGCTCCCCAGGGCCACCTCGCACGAACACCGGGGAGCTGTTTTTT. Translating it yields CARSSPGPPRTNTGELFF.

CDR3 in amino acids: CASSGRTGDNSPLHF. The CDR3 coding sequence is TGTGCCAGCAGCGGACGGACAGGGGATAATTCACCCCTCCACTTT. This sequence joins TRBV7-2 and TRBJ1-6; TRBD1 agrees at 9 bases. With V trimmed by 5 bases and J by 5 bases, 4 bases remained unmatched. CDR3 length: 15 residues. Germline CDR1 is SGHTA and CDR2 is FQGNSA.

The chain combines TRBV10-3 with TRBJ1-1; possibly TRBD1 for D (6 bases). V lost 3 bases to trimming and J lost 7 bases, with 12 bases between them. This CDR3 is built from 13 residues. Germline V gene sequence: CDR1 ENHRY, CDR2 SYGVKD. This chain's CDR3 is CAISEGGGVEAFF. The CDR3 bases are TGTGCCATCAGTGAAGGGGGGGGTGTTGAAGCTTTCTTT.

The chain combines TRBV4-2 with TRBJ2-3; weak D call: TRBD2 (5 bases). V was pared by 0 bases and J by 2 bases, with 12 bases between. CDR1 is LGHNA, CDR2 YNFKEQ, per germline. This CDR3 spans 16 amino acids. The CDR3 reads CASSQDVRGYTDTQYF. In DNA form, the CDR3 reads TGTGCCAGCAGCCAAGATGTCCGGGGTTACACAGATACGCAGTATTTT.

Only one count was recorded for this clone. This chain links TRBV7-3 with TRBJ2-6; weak D call: TRBD1 (5 bases). This CDR3 comprises 15 residues. V shed 5 bases and J shed 2 bases, with 10 bases lying between them. Germline V lookup: CDR1 SGHTA, CDR2 FQGTGA. The CDR3 DNA follows: TGTGCCAGCAGCACCCAGGGTACTGGGGCCAACGTCCTGACTTTC. Amino acids: CASSTQGTGANVLTF.

The genes are TRBV7-3 and TRBJ2-2; D is undetermined. V gave up 3 bases and J gave up 4 bases, with 12 bases separating them. Looked up from germline, CDR1 is SGHTA and CDR2 is FQGTGA. This CDR3 has 15 residues. The CDR3 reads CASSFSDVTTGELFF. The CDR3 region has the DNA TGTGCCAGCAGCTTCTCAGACGTGACCACCGGGGAGCTGTTTTTT.

The chain has TRBV6-4 and TRBJ1-5, with 10 bases that match TRBD1. From germline, CDR1 is MRHNA and CDR2 SNTAGT. The junction had 1 base not matched to a gene; V was cut back by 6 bases and J by 2 bases. This CDR3 has 14 amino acids. DNA of the CDR3: TGTGCCAGCAGGGGGACAGGGGGCAATCAGCCCCAGCATTTT. Protein product: CASRGTGGNQPQHF.

The CDR3 here is CASSLNGGPYNEQFF. CDR3 bases: TGTGCCAGCAGCTTAAATGGGGGTCCGTACAATGAGCAGTTCTTC. This rearrangement joins TRBV7-3 to TRBJ2-1; either TRBD1 or TRBD2 may fit D (5 bases each). This CDR3 spans 15 amino acids. Germline V gene lookup returns CDR1 SGHTA and CDR2 FQGTGA. V was shortened by 1 base and J by 4 bases, with 11 bases between the two germline ends.

The V call is TRBV3-1 (or the pseudogene TRBV3-2), the J call TRBJ1-1; D unclear. Germline lookup yields CDR1 LGHDT and CDR2 YNNKEL (reference sequence). This CDR3 comprises 14 residues. The ends were cut back, 4 bases at V and 1 base at J, with 10 bases in the middle. The CDR3 spells CASSLTDSNTEAFF. CDR3 sequence (DNA): TGTGCCAGCAGCCTTACAGACTCGAACACTGAAGCTTTCTTT.